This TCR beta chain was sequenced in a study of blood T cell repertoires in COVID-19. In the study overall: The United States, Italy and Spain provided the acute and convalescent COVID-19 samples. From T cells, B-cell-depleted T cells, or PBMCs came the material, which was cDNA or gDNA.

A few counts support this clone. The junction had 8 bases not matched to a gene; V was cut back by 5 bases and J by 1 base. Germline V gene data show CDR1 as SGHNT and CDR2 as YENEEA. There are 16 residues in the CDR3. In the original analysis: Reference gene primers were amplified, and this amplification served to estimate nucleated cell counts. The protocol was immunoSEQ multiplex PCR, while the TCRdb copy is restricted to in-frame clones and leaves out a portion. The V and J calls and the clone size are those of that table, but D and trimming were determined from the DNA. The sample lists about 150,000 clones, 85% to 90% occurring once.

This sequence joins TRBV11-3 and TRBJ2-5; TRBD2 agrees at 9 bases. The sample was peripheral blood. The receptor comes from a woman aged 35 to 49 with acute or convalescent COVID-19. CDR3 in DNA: TGTGCCAGCAGCCCCGGTGGTAGCGGGAGCCAAGAGACCCAGTACTTC. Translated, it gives CASSPGGSGSQETQYF.